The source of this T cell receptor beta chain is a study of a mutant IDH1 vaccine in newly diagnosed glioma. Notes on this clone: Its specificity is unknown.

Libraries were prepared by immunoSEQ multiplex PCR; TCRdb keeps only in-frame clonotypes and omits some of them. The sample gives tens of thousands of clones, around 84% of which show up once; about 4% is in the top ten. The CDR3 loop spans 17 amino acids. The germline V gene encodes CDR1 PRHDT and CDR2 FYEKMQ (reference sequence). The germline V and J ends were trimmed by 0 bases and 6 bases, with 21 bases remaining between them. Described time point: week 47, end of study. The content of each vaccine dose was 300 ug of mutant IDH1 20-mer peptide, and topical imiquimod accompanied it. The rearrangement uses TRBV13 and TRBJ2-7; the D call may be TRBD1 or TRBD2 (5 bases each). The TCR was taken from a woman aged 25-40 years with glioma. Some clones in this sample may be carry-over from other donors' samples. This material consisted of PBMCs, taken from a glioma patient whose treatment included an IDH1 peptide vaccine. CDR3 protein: CASSLGASAGPRGEQYF. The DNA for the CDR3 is TGTGCCAGCAGCTTAGGAGCGTCGGCAGGACCGAGGGGCGAGCAGTACTTC.